Shown below are 23 T cell receptor beta chains from a single sample sequenced in a study of shared clonotypes between healthy human individuals. The repertoire was sequenced with immunoSEQ multiplex PCR; TCRdb's copy has only in-frame clones and lacks some. The sample shows over a million clones, approximately 70% of them seen only once. The material sequenced was memory CD4+ T cells sorted from blood. Regarding subset: CD45RA-negative fraction. The receptors shown here come from a man younger than 35 in good health.

The rearrangement uses TRBV5-1 and TRBJ1-1; weak D call: TRBD1 (5 bases). CDR1 is SGHRS, CDR2 YFSETQ, per germline. V was pared by 0 bases and J by 7 bases, with 13 bases between. This CDR3 region has 14 residues. The CDR3 region has the DNA TGCGCCAGCAGCTTGGGAGGGGCGCGCGGTGAAGCTTTCTTT. The encoded protein is CASSLGGARGEAFF.

This chain uses TRBV4-3 with TRBJ2-2, with a weak D call TRBD2 (6 bases). The CDR3 spans 18 residues. Germline V gene lookup returns CDR1 LGHNA and CDR2 YSLEER. The V end was cut by 0 bases, the J end by 3 bases, with 17 bases between. The chain's CDR3 is CASSQEGSRTTYTGELFF. In DNA, the CDR3 is TGCGCCAGCAGCCAAGAGGGCAGCAGGACTACGTACACCGGGGAGCTGTTTTTT.

CDR3 DNA: TGTGCCAGCTCCAGGGGTAGCAATCAGCCCCAGCATTTT. This sequence encodes CASSRGSNQPQHF. This chain uses TRBV18 with TRBJ1-5, with D tentatively TRBD1 (6 bases). The CDR3 is made up of 13 amino acids. V lost 6 bases, J lost 0 bases, and 6 bases lay in between. CDR1 and CDR2 (germline): KGHSH, LQKENI.

The chain couples TRBV7-9 to TRBJ1-2, with D uncertain. CDR1 is SEHNR, CDR2 FQNEAQ, per germline (reference sequence). V lost 3 bases and J 10 bases, leaving 9 bases between the germline ends. This CDR3 is 11 amino acids long. The chain's CDR3 is CASSLREYYTF. DNA for the CDR3: TGTGCCAGCAGCTTGAGGGAGTACTACACCTTC. Full variable domain (outside the CDR3, taken from reference TRBV7-9 and TRBJ1-2): DTGVSQNPRHKITKRGQNVTFRCDPISEHNRLYWYRQTLGQGPEFLTYFQNEAQLEKSRLLSDRFSAERPKGSFSTLEIQRTEQGDSAMYLCASSLREYYTFGSGTRLTVV.

The chain combines TRBV6-1 with TRBJ2-7; a weak D match, TRBD2 (6 bases). Germline CDR1 and CDR2: MNHNS and SASEGT. The CDR3 totals 19 residues. Trimming left V 1 base short and J 4 bases short, with 26 bases between. Written as DNA, the CDR3 is TGTGCCAGCAGTGAAGGGGAGACTAGTTATGGGGTTGGGTGGTACGAGCAGTACTTC. Its protein product is CASSEGETSYGVGWYEQYF.

Details on this clone: The sample carries other DNA sequences with the same CDR3. The rearrangement links TRBV7-8 to TRBJ1-1; 9 bases map to TRBD1. Germline V gene data show CDR1 as SGHVS and CDR2 as FQNEAQ. J lost 1 base, V lost 5 bases, and 5 bases had no gene match. CDR3 length: 15 amino acids. The CDR3 DNA is TGTGCCAGCAGCCCGAGGACAGGGGCGAACACTGAAGCTTTCTTT. As protein: CASSPRTGANTEAFF. The variable domain in full, completed from reference TRBV7-8 and TRBJ1-1, reads GAGVSQSPRYKVAKRGQDVALRCDPISGHVSLFWYQQALGQGPEFLTYFQNEAQLDKSGLPSDRFFAERPEGSVSTLKIQRTQQEDSAVYLCASSPRTGANTEAFFGQGTRLTVV.

The genes are TRBV19 and TRBJ2-7; perhaps TRBD1 as D (6 bases). V was trimmed by 4 bases and J by 2 bases, leaving 9 bases between them. The length of the CDR3 is 13 residues. CDR1 LNHDA and CDR2 SQIVND come from the germline V gene (reference sequence). The CDR3 region is CASSTTGTYEQYF. CDR3 bases: TGTGCCAGTAGTACCACAGGGACCTACGAGCAGTACTTC.

The J gene is TRBJ2-1, the V gene TRBV5-6; the D is unclear. This CDR3 spans 12 amino acids. With 0 bases removed from V and 7 bases from J, the gap between germline ends came to 5 bases. Germline loops: CDR1 SGHDT, CDR2 YYEEEE. The CDR3 DNA sequence: TGTGCCAGCAGCTTGGAGTGGAATGAGCAGTTCTTC. Translating it yields CASSLEWNEQFF. The whole variable domain, remainder taken from reference TRBV5-6 and TRBJ2-1, is DAGVTQSPTHLIKTRGQQVTLRCSPKSGHDTVSWYQQALGQGPQFIFQYYEEEERQRGNFPDRFSGHQFPNYSSELNVNALLLGDSALYLCASSLEWNEQFFGPGTRLTVL.

The CDR3 coding sequence is TGCGCCAGCAGTGAGTCGTCTAGCGGGAGTCGGGTTAGCGAGCAGTACTTC. Its translation: CASSESSSGSRVSEQYF. This sequence joins TRBV10-2 and TRBJ2-7; 10 bases are a match to TRBD2. After removal of 0 bases from V and 6 bases from J, the junction contained 11 bases not matched to a gene. CDR3 length equals 17 residues. The V gene's germline CDR1 is WSHSY and CDR2 SAAADI.

The chain uses TRBV4-1 and TRBJ2-5, with TRBD2 matching 11 bases. The CDR3 sequence is 16 residues long. Germline V CDR1 and CDR2: MGHRA, YSYEKL. V gave up 2 bases and J gave up 1 base; unmatched junction bases: 3. CDR3 nucleotides: TGCGCCAGCAGCCAAAATCTAGCGGGGGGCCAAGAGACCCAGTACTTC. This encodes CASSQNLAGGQETQYF.

The chain joins TRBV4-3 to TRBJ1-3; perhaps TRBD1 as D (5 bases). CDR3 size: 15 residues. The V and J ends lost 0 bases and 4 bases respectively, with 10 bases between them. CDR1 is LGHNA, CDR2 YSLEER, per germline. CDR3 coding DNA: TGCGCCAGCAGCCAAGATCAGGGTTACGGAAACACCATATATTTT. This encodes CASSQDQGYGNTIYF.

V gene TRBV7-2 combines with J gene TRBJ1-3, with D unresolved. The CDR3 spans 17 residues. CDR1 is SGHTA and CDR2 is FQGNSA in the germline V gene. Trimming removed 4 bases at V and 0 bases at J, with 16 bases between. The CDR3 sequence is CASSSGGFNPSGNTIYF. Written as DNA, the CDR3 is TGTGCCAGCAGCTCAGGCGGCTTTAACCCCTCTGGAAACACCATATATTTT.

V and J are TRBV5-1 and TRBJ2-2; no reliable D call. This CDR3 has 16 residues. Trimming took 1 base from V and 0 from J, leaving 10 bases between them. From germline, CDR1 is SGHRS and CDR2 YFSETQ. The CDR3 loop is CASSLPANPNTGELFF. CDR3 sequence (DNA): TGCGCCAGCAGCTTGCCGGCGAACCCGAACACCGGGGAGCTGTTTTTT. Combining the CDR3 with reference TRBV5-1 and TRBJ2-2 gives the whole variable domain KAGVTQTPRYLIKTRGQQVTLSCSPISGHRSVSWYQQTPGQGLQFLFEYFSETQRNKGNFPGRFSGRQFSNSRSEMNVSTLELGDSALYLCASSLPANPNTGELFFGEGSRLTVL.

The J gene is TRBJ2-3, the V gene TRBV7-9, with 7 positions matching TRBD2. Germline V CDR1 and CDR2: SEHNR, FQNEAQ (reference sequence). The V gene end was trimmed by 10 bases and the J gene end by 0 bases; junction bases not matched to a gene: 7. The CDR3 is 14 amino acids. CDR3 region: CAILGTTSTDTQYF. CDR3 in DNA: TGTGCCATCCTCGGGACTACTAGCACAGATACGCAGTATTTT.

The chain carries TRBV5-1 and TRBJ2-5; TRBD2 agrees at 8 bases. Trimming took 0 bases from V and 5 from J; bases not matched to a gene: 9. This CDR3 has 16 amino acids. In germline, CDR1 is SGHRS, CDR2 YFSETQ. The CDR3 protein is CASSLDPAGGRETQYF. The CDR3 DNA sequence: TGCGCCAGCAGCTTGGATCCTGCGGGGGGCAGGGAGACCCAGTACTTC.

Only a few counts were recorded for this clone. The chain carries TRBV27 and TRBJ1-5, with D uncertain. The germline V gene encodes CDR1 MNHEY and CDR2 SMNVEV (reference sequence). Trimming removed 6 bases at V and 5 bases at J, with 11 bases between. The CDR3 sequence is 13 residues long. This CDR3 reads CASSHRRDQPQHF. The CDR3 coding sequence is TGTGCCAGCAGCCACCGGCGTGATCAGCCCCAGCATTTT.

CDR3 nucleotide sequence: TGCGCCAGCAGCTTGGACGGGGCCCACTCTGGAAACACCATATATTTT. It is translated as CASSLDGAHSGNTIYF. The genes are TRBV5-1 and TRBJ1-3; possible D gene TRBD1, 5 bases. The germline V gene has CDR1 SGHRS and CDR2 YFSETQ. The CDR3 sequence is 16 residues long. Trimming took off 0 bases at V and 0 bases at J, with 10 bases between the two ends.

The chain has TRBV10-2 and TRBJ2-7, with D uncertain. Deletions cut 4 bases from V and 6 bases from J, with 7 bases between. Germline CDR1 reads WSHSY; CDR2 reads SAAADI. The CDR3 is made up of 11 amino acids. As DNA, the CDR3 is TGCGCCAGCAGTGTCGGAACCGAGCAGTACTTC. This translates into CASSVGTEQYF.

The chain carries TRBV11-2 and TRBJ2-5, with a possible D match to TRBD2 (6 bases). This CDR3 contains 14 residues. The V end lost 5 bases, the J end lost 1 base, and 11 bases lay between the germline ends. The germline V gene encodes CDR1 SGHAT and CDR2 FQNNGV. CDR3 sequence reads: CASSRAGLQETQYF. Here the CDR3 DNA reads TGTGCCAGCAGCCGGGCGGGACTCCAAGAGACCCAGTACTTC.

The chain recombines TRBV6-6 with TRBJ2-1; 12 positions match TRBD1. The junction had 5 bases not matched to a gene; V was cut back by 6 bases and J by 8 bases. The CDR3 length is 14 residues. Germline CDR1 is MNHNY and CDR2 is SVGAGI (reference sequence). CDR3 in DNA: TGTGCCAGCAGAGAAAGGGACAGGGGGCATGAGCAGTTCTTC. Protein sequence: CASRERDRGHEQFF.

The chain combines TRBV30 with TRBJ2-5; no reliable D call. V lost 4 bases and J 3 bases, leaving 6 bases between the germline ends. CDR3 length equals 11 residues. Per the germline V gene, CDR1 is GTSNPN and CDR2 is SVGIG (reference sequence). For the CDR3, the DNA is TGTGCCTGGATGCAGAAAGAGACCCAGTACTTC. It translates to CAWMQKETQYF.

The genes are TRBV7-2 and TRBJ2-7; 13 bases are shared with TRBD2. V was pared by 6 bases and J by 2 bases, with 4 bases of the junction left unmatched. Germline lookup yields CDR1 SGHTA and CDR2 FQGNSA. The CDR3 has 15 amino acids. The CDR3 DNA sequence: TGTGCCAGCAGACAAGGACTAGCGGGGGCCTACGAGCAGTACTTC. Protein sequence: CASRQGLAGAYEQYF.

This chain links TRBV4-1 with TRBJ2-5; D could derive from TRBD1 or TRBD2 (5 bases each). V was cut by 1 base and J by 5 bases, with 23 bases left in between. The germline gives CDR1 MGHRA, CDR2 YSYEKL. The CDR3 spans 18 residues. The chain's CDR3 is CASSQGRGIQGRGETQYF. CDR3 sequence (DNA): TGCGCCAGCAGCCAAGGACGGGGTATTCAGGGTCGGGGCGAGACCCAGTACTTC.